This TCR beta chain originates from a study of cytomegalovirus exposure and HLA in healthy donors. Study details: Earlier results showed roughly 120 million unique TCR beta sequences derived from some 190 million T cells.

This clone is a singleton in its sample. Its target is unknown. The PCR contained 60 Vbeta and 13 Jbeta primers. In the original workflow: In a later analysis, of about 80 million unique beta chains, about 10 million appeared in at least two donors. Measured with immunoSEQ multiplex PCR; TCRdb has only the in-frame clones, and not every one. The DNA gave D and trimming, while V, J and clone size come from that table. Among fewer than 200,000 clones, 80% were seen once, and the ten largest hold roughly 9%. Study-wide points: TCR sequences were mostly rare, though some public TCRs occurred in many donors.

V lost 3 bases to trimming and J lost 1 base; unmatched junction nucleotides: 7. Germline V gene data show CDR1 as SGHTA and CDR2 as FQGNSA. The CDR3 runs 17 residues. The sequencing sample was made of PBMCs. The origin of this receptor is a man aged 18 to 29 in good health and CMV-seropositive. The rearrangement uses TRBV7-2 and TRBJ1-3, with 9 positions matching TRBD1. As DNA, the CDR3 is TGTGCCAGCAGCTTTACCTCCGGACAGGGGTCTGGAAACACCATATATTTT. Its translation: CASSFTSGQGSGNTIYF.